This is a list of T cell receptor beta chains from one sample in a study of T-cell reconstitution after alpha-beta-depleted transplantation in children. TCRdb independently ran MiXCR on the PCR reads; one entry per CDR3 protein. The sample records roughly 240,000 distinct CDR3 sequences, roughly 8% being singletons. The starting material was PBMCs, mostly from graft donor cells, obtained 180 days after TCRalphabeta/CD19-depleted stem cell transplant. Receptors were obtained from a male patient aged 10 to 17 who had a stem cell transplant for acute lymphoblastic leukemia, so the T cells may come from the graft donor. The CDR3 runs from the conserved cysteine through the conserved F or W. The D gene is left open where the match is weak. Not every row has a clone size; where given, it reads once, few, many or a size class.

j_call | clone_size | d_call | v_call | cdr3_length | cdr3_nt | cdr3_aa
TRBJ2-2 | many | - | TRBV3-1 | 16 | TGTGCCAGCAGCCAAGAGCTAGCGTCGAACACCGGGGAGCTGTTTTTT | CASSQELASNTGELFF
TRBJ1-1 | many | - | TRBV3-1 | 12 | TGTGCCAGCAGCCAGGGGAACACTGAAGCTTTCTTT | CASSQGNTEAFF
TRBJ1-1 | many | - | TRBV7-2 | 14 | TGTGCCAGCAGCTTGTTTGGGGGGAACACTGAAGCTTTCTTT | CASSLFGGNTEAFF
TRBJ1-2 | many | TRBD1 | TRBV6-5 | 15 | TGTGCCAGCAGTTACTCGTCAGGGGGCGGGTATGGCTACACCTTC | CASSYSSGGGYGYTF
TRBJ2-1 | many | - | TRBV3-1 | 16 | TGTGCCAGCAGCCCAAGCCGGCAGGGTATACACAATGAGCAGTTCTTC | CASSPSRQGIHNEQFF
TRBJ2-7 | - | - | TRBV5-4 | 15 | TGTGCCAGCAGCTTGGGGGGGGTAGCCACCTACGAGCAGTACTTC | CASSLGGVATYEQYF
TRBJ2-5 | many | TRBD2 | TRBV20-1 | 13 | TGCAGTGCTACGCGGGGGGGCCGAGAGACCCAGTACTTC | CSATRGGRETQYF
TRBJ2-2 | many | - | TRBV4-2 | 15 | TGTGCCAGCAGCTCCGGCACCGGGGTTACCGGGGAGCTGTTTTTT | CASSSGTGVTGELFF
TRBJ2-1 | many | - | TRBV12-3/TRBV12-4 | 12 | TGTGCCAGCCGGAGGTCGAGCAATGAGCAGTTCTTC | CASRRSSNEQFF
TRBJ2-5 | - | - | TRBV18 | 15 | TGTGCCAGCTCACCACCGGACGGGACCGAAGAGACCCAGTACTTC | CASSPPDGTEETQYF
TRBJ1-2 | few | - | TRBV3-1 | 13 | TGTGCCAGCAGACTGACAGGTTTCTATGGCTACACCTTC | CASRLTGFYGYTF
TRBJ2-3 | many | - | TRBV7-3 | 16 | TGTGCCAGCAGCTTAAGTGGGAACAGGGTAACAGATACGCAGTATTTT | CASSLSGNRVTDTQYF
TRBJ2-3 | many | - | TRBV12-3/TRBV12-4 | 11 | TGTGCCAGCACCAGAACAGATACGCAGTATTTT | CASTRTDTQYF
TRBJ2-7 | many | - | TRBV20-1 | 14 | TGCAGTGCTAAGGGCAAGGGGGGGGCCTACGAGCAGTACTTC | CSAKGKGGAYEQYF
TRBJ1-2 | many | - | TRBV15 | 15 | TGTGCCACCAGCAGAGATTCCAGAGGAAACTATGGCTACACCTTC | CATSRDSRGNYGYTF
TRBJ1-1 | many | - | TRBV7-6 | 13 | TGTGCCAGCAGCCGACAGGCTAACACTGAAGCTTTCTTT | CASSRQANTEAFF
TRBJ1-1 | many | - | TRBV6-1 | 13 | TGTGCCAGCAGTGAAATGGTGAACACTGAAGCTTTCTTT | CASSEMVNTEAFF
TRBJ2-3 | many | - | TRBV10-2 | 15 | TGCGCCAGCAGTGAGGGCACAGGGAGGACAGATACGCAGTATTTT | CASSEGTGRTDTQYF
TRBJ2-4 | many | TRBD1 | TRBV20-1 | 15 | TGCAGTGCTAGAATCCGGGACAGGGACCAAAACATTCAGTACTTC | CSARIRDRDQNIQYF
TRBJ2-1 | many | - | TRBV9 | 12 | TGTGCCAGCAGCGTACCCAACAATGAGCAGTTCTTC | CASSVPNNEQFF
TRBJ2-7 | many | - | TRBV4-2 | 15 | TGTGCCAGCAGCCAAGAACAGCTAGGCTCCTACGAGCAGTACTTC | CASSQEQLGSYEQYF
TRBJ2-3 | many | TRBD1 | TRBV9 | 14 | TGTGCCAGCAGCGCGGACAGGGAGGCAGATACGCAGTATTTT | CASSADREADTQYF
TRBJ2-1 | many | TRBD2 | TRBV11-2 | 15 | TGTGCCAGCAGCTCCTCGGGAGGCGTCTACAATGAGCAGTTCTTC | CASSSSGGVYNEQFF
TRBJ1-5 | - | TRBD1 | TRBV12-3/TRBV12-4 | 15 | TGTGCCGGCAGTTTTCGACAGGGTCGCAATCAGCCCCAGCATTTT | CAGSFRQGRNQPQHF
TRBJ1-5 | many | - | TRBV12-3/TRBV12-4 | 15 | TGTGCCAGCAGCGCTACAGGGTATAGCAATCAGCCCCAGCATTTT | CASSATGYSNQPQHF
TRBJ1-5 | many | - | TRBV7-2 | 14 | TGTGCCAGCAGCTTCGGGCTGATCAATCAGCCCCAGCATTTT | CASSFGLINQPQHF
TRBJ2-7 | many | - | TRBV28 | 14 | TGTGCCAGCAGTACGGGACCGTTCTCCTACGAGCAGTACTTC | CASSTGPFSYEQYF
TRBJ1-1 | many | - | TRBV7-3 | 13 | TGTGCCAGCAGCTTAACGCGGGACACTGAAGCTTTCTTT | CASSLTRDTEAFF
TRBJ2-5 | many | - | TRBV27 | 13 | TGTGCCAGCAGTTTATCGGGGGGAAAGACCCAGTACTTC | CASSLSGGKTQYF